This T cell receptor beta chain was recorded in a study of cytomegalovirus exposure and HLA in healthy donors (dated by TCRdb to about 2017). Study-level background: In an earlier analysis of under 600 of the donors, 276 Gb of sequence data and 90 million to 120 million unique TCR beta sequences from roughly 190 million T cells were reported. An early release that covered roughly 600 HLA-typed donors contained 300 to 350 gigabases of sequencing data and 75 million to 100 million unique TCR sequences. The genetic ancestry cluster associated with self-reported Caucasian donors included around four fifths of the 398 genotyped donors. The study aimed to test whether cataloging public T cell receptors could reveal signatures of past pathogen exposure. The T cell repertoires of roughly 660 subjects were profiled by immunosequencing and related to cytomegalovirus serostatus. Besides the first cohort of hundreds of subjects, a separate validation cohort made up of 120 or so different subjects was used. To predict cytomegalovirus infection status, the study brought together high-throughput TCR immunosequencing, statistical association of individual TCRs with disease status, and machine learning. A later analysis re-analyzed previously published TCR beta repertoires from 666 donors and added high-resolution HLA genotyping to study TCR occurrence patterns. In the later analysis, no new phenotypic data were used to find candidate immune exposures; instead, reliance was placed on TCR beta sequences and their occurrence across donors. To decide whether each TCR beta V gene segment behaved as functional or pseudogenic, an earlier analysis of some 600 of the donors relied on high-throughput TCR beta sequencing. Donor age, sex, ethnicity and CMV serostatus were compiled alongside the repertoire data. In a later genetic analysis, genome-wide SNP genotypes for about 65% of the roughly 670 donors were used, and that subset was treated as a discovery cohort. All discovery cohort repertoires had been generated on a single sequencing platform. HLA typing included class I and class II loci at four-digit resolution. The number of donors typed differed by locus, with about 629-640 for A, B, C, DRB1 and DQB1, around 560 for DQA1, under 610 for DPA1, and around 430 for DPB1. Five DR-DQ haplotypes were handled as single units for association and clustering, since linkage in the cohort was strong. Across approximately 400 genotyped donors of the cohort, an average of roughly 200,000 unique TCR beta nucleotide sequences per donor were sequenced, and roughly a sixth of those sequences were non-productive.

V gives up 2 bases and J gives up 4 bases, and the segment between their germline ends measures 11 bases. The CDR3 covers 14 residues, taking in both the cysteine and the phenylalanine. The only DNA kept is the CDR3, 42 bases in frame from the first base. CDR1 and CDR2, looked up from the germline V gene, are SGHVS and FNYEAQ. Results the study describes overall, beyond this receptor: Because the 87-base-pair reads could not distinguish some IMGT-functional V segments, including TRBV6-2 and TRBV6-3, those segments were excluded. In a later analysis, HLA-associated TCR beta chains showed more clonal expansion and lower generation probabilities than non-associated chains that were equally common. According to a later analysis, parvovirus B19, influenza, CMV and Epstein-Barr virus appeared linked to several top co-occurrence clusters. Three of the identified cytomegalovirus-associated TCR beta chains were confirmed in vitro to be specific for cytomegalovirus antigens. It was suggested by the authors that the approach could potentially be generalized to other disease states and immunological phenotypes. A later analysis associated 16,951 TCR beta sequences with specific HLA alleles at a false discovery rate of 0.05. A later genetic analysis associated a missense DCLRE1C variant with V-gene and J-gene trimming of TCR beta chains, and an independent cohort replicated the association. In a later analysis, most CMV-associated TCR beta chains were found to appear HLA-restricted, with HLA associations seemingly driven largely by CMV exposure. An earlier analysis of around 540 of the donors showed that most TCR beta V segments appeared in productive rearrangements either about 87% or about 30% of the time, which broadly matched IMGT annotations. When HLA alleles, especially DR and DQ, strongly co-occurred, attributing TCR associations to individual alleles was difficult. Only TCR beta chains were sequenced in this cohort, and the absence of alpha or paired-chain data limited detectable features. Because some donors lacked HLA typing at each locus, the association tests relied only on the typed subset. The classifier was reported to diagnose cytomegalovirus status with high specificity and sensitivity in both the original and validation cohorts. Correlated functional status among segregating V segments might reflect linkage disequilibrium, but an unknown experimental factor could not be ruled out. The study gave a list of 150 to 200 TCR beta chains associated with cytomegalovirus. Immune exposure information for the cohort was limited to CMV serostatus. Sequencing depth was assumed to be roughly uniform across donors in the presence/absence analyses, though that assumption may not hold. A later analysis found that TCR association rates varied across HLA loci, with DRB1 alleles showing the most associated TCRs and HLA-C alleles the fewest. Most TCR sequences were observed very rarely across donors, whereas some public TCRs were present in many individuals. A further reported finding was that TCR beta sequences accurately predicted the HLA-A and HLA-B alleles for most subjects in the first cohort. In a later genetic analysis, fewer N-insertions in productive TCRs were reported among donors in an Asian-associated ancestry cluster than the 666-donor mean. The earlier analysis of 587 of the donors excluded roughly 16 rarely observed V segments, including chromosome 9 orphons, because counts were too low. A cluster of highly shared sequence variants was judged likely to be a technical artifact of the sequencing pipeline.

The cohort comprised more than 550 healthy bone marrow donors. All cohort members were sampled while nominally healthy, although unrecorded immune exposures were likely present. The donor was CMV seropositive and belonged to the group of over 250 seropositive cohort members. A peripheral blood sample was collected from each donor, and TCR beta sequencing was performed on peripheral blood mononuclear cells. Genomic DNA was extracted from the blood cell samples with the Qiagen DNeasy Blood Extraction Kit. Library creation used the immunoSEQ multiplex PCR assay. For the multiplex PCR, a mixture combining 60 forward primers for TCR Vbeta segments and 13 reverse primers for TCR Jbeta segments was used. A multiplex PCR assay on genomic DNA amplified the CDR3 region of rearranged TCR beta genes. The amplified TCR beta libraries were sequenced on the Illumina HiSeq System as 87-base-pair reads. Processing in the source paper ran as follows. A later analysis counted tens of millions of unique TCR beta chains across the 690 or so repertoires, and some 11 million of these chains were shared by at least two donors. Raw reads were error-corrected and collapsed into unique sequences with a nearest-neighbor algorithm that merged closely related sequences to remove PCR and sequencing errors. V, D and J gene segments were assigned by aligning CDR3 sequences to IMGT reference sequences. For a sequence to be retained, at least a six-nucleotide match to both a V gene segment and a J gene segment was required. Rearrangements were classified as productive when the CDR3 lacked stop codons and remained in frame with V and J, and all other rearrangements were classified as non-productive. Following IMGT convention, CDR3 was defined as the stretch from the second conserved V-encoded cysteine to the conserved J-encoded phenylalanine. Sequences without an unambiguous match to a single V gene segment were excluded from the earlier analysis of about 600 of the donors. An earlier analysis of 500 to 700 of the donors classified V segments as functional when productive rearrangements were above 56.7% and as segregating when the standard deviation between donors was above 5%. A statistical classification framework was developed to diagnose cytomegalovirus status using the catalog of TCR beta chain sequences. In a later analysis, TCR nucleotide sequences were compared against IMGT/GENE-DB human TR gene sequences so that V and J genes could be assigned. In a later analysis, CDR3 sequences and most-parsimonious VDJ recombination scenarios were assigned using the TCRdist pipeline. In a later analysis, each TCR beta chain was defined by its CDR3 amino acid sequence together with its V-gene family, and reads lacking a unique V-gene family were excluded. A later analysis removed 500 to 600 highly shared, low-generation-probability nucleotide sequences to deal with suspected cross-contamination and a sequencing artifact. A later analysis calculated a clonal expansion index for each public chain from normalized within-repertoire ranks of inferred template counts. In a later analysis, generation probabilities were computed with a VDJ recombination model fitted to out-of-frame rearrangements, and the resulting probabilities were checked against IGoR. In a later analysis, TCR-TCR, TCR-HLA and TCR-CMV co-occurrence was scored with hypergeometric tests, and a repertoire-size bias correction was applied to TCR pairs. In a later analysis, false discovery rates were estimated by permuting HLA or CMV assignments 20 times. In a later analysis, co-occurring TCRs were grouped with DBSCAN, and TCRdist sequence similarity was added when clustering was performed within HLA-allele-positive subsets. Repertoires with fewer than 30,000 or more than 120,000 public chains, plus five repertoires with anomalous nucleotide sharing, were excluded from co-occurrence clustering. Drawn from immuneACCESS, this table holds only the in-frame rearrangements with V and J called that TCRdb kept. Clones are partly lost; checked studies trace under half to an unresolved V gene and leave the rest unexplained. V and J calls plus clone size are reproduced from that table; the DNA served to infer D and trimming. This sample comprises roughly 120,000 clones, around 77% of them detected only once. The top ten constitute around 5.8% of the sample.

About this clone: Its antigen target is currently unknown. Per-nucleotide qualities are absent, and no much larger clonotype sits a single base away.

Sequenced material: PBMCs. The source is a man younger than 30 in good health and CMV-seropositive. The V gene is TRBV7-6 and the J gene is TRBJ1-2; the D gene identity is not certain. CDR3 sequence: CASSLRRVPYGYTF. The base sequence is TGTGCCAGCAGCTTAAGGCGGGTTCCCTATGGCTACACCTTC.